The present entry profiles one TCR beta chain with its context. Its antigen is unidentified. This record belongs to a study of shared clonotypes between healthy human individuals. The V gene lost 5 bases and the J gene lost 7 bases, with 9 bases spanning the gap. There are 12 residues in the CDR3. Germline CDR1 SGHRS, CDR2 YFSETQ. Only in-frame clones appear in the TCRdb table, and some are missing; sequencing was by immunoSEQ multiplex PCR. This sample has about 1 million clones, with 60% to 80% found just once. Study-level results: Blood alone was sampled, and tissue repertoires likely differ. Relative to clonotypes present in all four donors, those not shared had lower generation probabilities. Even with large depth, rarefaction showed that sorted-subset sequencing was incomplete.

The V gene is TRBV5-1, the J gene TRBJ1-4, with D perhaps matching TRBD1 (5 bases). The sequence was collected from a young man in good health. The sequencing input was memory CD4+ T cells sorted from blood. Subset denoted: CD45RA-negative fraction. The CDR3 DNA follows: TGCGCCAGCAGGGGGAGGGGTGAAAAACTGTTTTTT. Translation gives CASRGRGEKLFF.